The present TCR beta chain was sequenced within a study of T cell responses to AZD1222 COVID-19 vaccine (TCRdb year 2021). Regarding the research as a whole: A total of 230 to 250 trial participants underwent TCR sequencing, of whom some 210 received two doses of AZD1222 and some 26 received two doses of the MenACWY control vaccine. Enrollment into the trials was organized by age into subgroups of 18-55, 56-69 and 70-plus years, and those subgroups contained roughly 150, 30 and 60 TCR-sequenced participants, respectively. Broader findings and caveats from the paper: Reportedly, close to half of the unique spike-specific TCRs recognized epitopes lying outside the regions that are mutated in the B.1.351 and B.1.1.7 variants. Because no day 14 peak-response samples were available, the repertoires could be characterized only after the peak T cell response. Vaccine-associated CD4 TCRs spanned the whole spike protein, with dominant responses in regions 160-218 and 743-854. Only 5 to 7 AZD1222 recipients were SARS-CoV-2 seropositive at baseline, limiting conclusions about previously exposed vaccinees. The 56-69-year group was small, and its depth increase did not reach significance, likely because of low power. Most participants were white British and females outnumbered males, and the authors suggested that clonal diversity may have been underestimated. After two AZD1222 doses, both the breadth and the depth of spike-specific TCRs were significantly higher than at day 0 and than in MenACWY recipients.

Of note for this clone: The antigen it recognizes is unknown. Within one base of it there is no much larger clone, and no base qualities were kept.

The CDR3 regions of human TCRbeta chains were subjected to immunosequencing. Per the original workflow: TCRs in the repertoires were matched against a reference library of SARS-CoV-2-specific TCRs that had been generated with the MIRA antigen-specificity platform. Breadth was defined as the fraction of unique TCRs that were SARS-CoV-2-associated. Depth was defined as the fraction of total T cells that were SARS-CoV-2-associated. Using the MIRA data, each spike-specific TCR was mapped to the spike region that the TCR reacts to and placed in a CD4 or CD8 class. Log10-transformed breadth and depth values were compared by one-way ANOVA with Sidak's multiple comparisons tests. The immuneACCESS repertoire file appears here via TCRdb, limited to in-frame rearrangements. These files lack a portion of the clones; in checked studies, under half of the deficit traces to unresolved V genes, and the cause of the others is not known. Clonal size and the V and J genes are those of that table, whereas D and trimming came from the DNA. The sample table holds over 110,000 clones, of which roughly nine tenths were seen once. The ten largest clones capture 9% to 9.5% of the sample.

Per the publication, the time point label means: about 28 days (+/-7) after the second vaccine dose. AZD1222 recipients given second doses at about 4 weeks or at about 12 weeks were pooled, since spike-specific TCR depth and breadth were not found to differ between the two schedules. Vaccinee samples came from UK trials COV001 and COV002, including a single-blind randomized controlled phase 2/3 trial of AZD1222 (ChAdOx1 nCoV-19) in healthy adults. For TCRbeta chain sequencing, PBMC samples from trial participants were taken at day 0 and at day 28 after the second dose. The starting material was peripheral blood, obtained 28 days after the second AZD1222 dose. This sequence originates from an adult who received the AZD1222 COVID-19 vaccine.

The nucleotide sequence is given as TGTGCCAGCAGTTTCTCCGGACAGGACACTGAAGCTTTCTTT. It codes for CASSFSGQDTEAFF. The chain joins TRBV27 to TRBJ1-1, with 7 bases matching TRBD1. Per the germline V gene (reference sequence), MNHEY is the CDR1 and SMNVEV is the CDR2. The CDR3 runs 14 residues from the cysteine to the phenylalanine. Of the read, only the CDR3 DNA is kept; its 42 bases are in frame from base 1. V ends up 3 bases short and J 3 bases short, with an unmatched junction base count of 4.